Following are 28 T cell receptor beta chains from one sample sequenced in a study of CXCR3-negative and CXCR3-positive naive CD8 T cells. The study made its TRB cDNA libraries by 5' RACE, adding UMI labels. TCRdb reanalyzed the 5' RACE reads, giving one entry per CDR3 protein sequence and no DNA. The repertoire table contains some 130,000 distinct CDR3 sequences. The sequenced sample was naive CXCR3- CD8+ T cells from blood. Subset denoted: CD45RO-CCR7+CD27+CD95- naive CD8+ T cells lacking CXCR3 (TNR3-). The receptor set was obtained from a human donor in good health. Some clones in this sample may be carry-over from other donors' samples.

The V and J genes are TRBV29-1 and TRBJ2-7. Germline V gene lookup returns CDR1 SQVTM and CDR2 ANQGSEA. This CDR3 has 12 residues. The CDR3 loop reads CSVEIGPYEQYF.

The rearrangement links TRBV2 to TRBJ2-5; checking the TCRdb D call of TRBD2 is not possible without DNA. CDR1 is SNHLY, CDR2 FYNNEI, per germline. The CDR3 contains 14 residues. CDR3 loop: CASTERDSQETQYF.

CDR3: CASSQGLVDEQYF. The chain uses TRBV28 and TRBJ2-7; no DNA is available, so the TRBD2 call from TCRdb remains unchecked. The CDR3 is 13 residues long. Germline loops: CDR1 MDHEN, CDR2 SYDVKM.

The chain recombines TRBV7-9 with TRBJ1-1. Germline V lookup: CDR1 SEHNR, CDR2 FQNEAQ (reference sequence). CDR3 size: 12 residues. The CDR3 is CASSLEAGGAFF. The full variable domain, rest sourced from reference TRBV7-9 and TRBJ1-1, is DTGVSQNPRHKITKRGQNVTFRCDPISEHNRLYWYRQTLGQGPEFLTYFQNEAQLEKSRLLSDRFSAERPKGSFSTLEIQRTEQGDSAMYLCASSLEAGGAFFGQGTRLTVV.

The rearrangement joins TRBV28 to TRBJ2-3; TCRdb's D gene call, TRBD1, goes unchecked for lack of DNA. The CDR3 has 14 residues. Germline CDR1 and CDR2: MDHEN and SYDVKM. The CDR3 sequence is CASSWGAGTDTQYF.

V and J are TRBV29-1 and TRBJ2-5. The CDR3 is 12 amino acids. Germline CDR1 is SQVTM and CDR2 is ANQGSEA. CDR3 sequence reads: CSVERDQETQYF.

V gene TRBV29-1 combines with J gene TRBJ1-5; TCRdb calls TRBD1, which cannot be checked without DNA. Germline V gene lookup returns CDR1 SQVTM and CDR2 ANQGSEA. This CDR3 spans 13 amino acids. The CDR3: CSAGTDSNQPQHF.

J is TRBJ2-7 and V is TRBV28; the TRBD1 assignment by TCRdb is unverifiable without DNA. The CDR3 spans 15 residues. CDR1 MDHEN and CDR2 SYDVKM come from the germline V gene. CDR3 loop: CASKLGTGGGFEQYF.

The chain uses TRBV6-5 and TRBJ2-7; TCRdb names TRBD1, which stays unverified in the absence of DNA. Germline V gene lookup returns CDR1 MNHEY and CDR2 SVGAGI. The CDR3 is 15 amino acids. The chain's CDR3 is CASSPRPGQGGEQYF.

V and J are TRBV12-3 or TRBV12-4 and TRBJ2-1; without DNA, the TCRdb call of TRBD1 cannot be checked. The CDR3 has 15 residues. CDR3 amino acids: CASSLGTPPYNEQFF.

The chain employs TRBV7-9 and TRBJ2-2; the D call from TCRdb, TRBD1, cannot be confirmed without DNA. The CDR3 totals 14 residues. From germline, CDR1 is SEHNR and CDR2 FQNEAQ (reference sequence). Here the CDR3 reads CASSPPGQGGELFF.

This chain uses TRBV28 with TRBJ2-5; TCRdb returns TRBD1, unconfirmable since there is no DNA. The CDR3 runs to 15 residues. CDR1 and CDR2 (germline): MDHEN, SYDVKM. The CDR3 sequence is CASSLSVGGGETQYF.

The CDR3 region is CASSSLETGNTEAFF. This chain connects TRBV6-2 or TRBV6-3 to TRBJ1-1; TCRdb outputs TRBD1, but without DNA this stays unchecked. The V gene's germline CDR1 is MNHEY and CDR2 SVGEGT. This CDR3 comprises 15 residues.

J is TRBJ2-7 and V is TRBV29-1. The CDR3 loop spans 14 amino acids. The V gene's germline CDR1 is SQVTM and CDR2 ANQGSEA. The CDR3 protein is CSGSDGENSYEQYF.

The gene calls are TRBV20-1 and TRBJ2-1. The CDR3 runs 13 residues. Germline values: CDR1 DFQATT, CDR2 SNEGSKA (reference sequence). This chain's CDR3 is CSAREMGYNEQFF.

The chain combines TRBV29-1 with TRBJ2-3; TCRdb names TRBD1, which stays unverified in the absence of DNA. The V gene's germline CDR1 is SQVTM and CDR2 ANQGSEA. CDR3 length: 15 amino acids. CDR3 in amino acids: CSATSTGASTDTQYF.

The rearrangement uses TRBV9 and TRBJ2-1; TCRdb's D gene call, TRBD2, goes unchecked for lack of DNA. CDR3 length: 16 amino acids. CDR1 SGDLS and CDR2 YYNGEE come from the germline V gene. CDR3 in amino acids: CASSDSVLAGTNEQFF.

This chain joins TRBV11-2 and TRBJ2-7; as DNA is missing, the TRBD2 call by TCRdb cannot be tested. This CDR3 has 13 amino acids. The germline CDR1 and CDR2 sequences are SGHAT and FQNNGV. This CDR3 is CASSLRLAYEQYF.

The rearrangement joins TRBV5-6 to TRBJ2-1. The V gene's germline CDR1 is SGHDT and CDR2 YYEEEE. The CDR3 spans 15 residues. The CDR3 loop is CASSLMERPYNEQFF.

The chain uses TRBV12-3 or TRBV12-4 and TRBJ2-2; TCRdb proposes TRBD1, but this gene call is untestable without DNA. The CDR3 has 16 residues. CDR3 residues: CASRSSGDRYTGELFF.

V is TRBV7-8 and J is TRBJ2-7. The CDR3 contains 14 residues. The germline gives CDR1 SGHVS, CDR2 FQNEAQ. The CDR3 region is CASSLVNPSYEQYF.

The chain employs TRBV4-1 and TRBJ2-7; absent DNA, TCRdb's TRBD1 call cannot be checked. In germline, CDR1 is MGHRA, CDR2 YSYEKL. The CDR3 has 15 amino acids. CDR3 loop: CASSQVMDKSYEQYF.

V and J are TRBV28 and TRBJ2-1; no DNA is available, so the TRBD2 call from TCRdb remains unchecked. In germline, CDR1 is MDHEN, CDR2 SYDVKM. The CDR3 is made up of 15 amino acids. The chain's CDR3 is CASSSRPGLVPEQFF.

This chain connects TRBV7-8 to TRBJ2-4. This CDR3 region has 15 residues. Germline lookup yields CDR1 SGHVS and CDR2 FQNEAQ. The CDR3 here is CASSSKELPKNIQYF.

V is TRBV29-1 and J is TRBJ2-7; TCRdb reports TRBD1, a call that lacks DNA to check it against. The CDR3 sequence is 14 residues long. Looked up from germline, CDR1 is SQVTM and CDR2 is ANQGSEA. The CDR3 region is CSVASGTGGHEQYF.

The J gene is TRBJ1-1, the V gene TRBV12-3 or TRBV12-4; the TRBD1 assignment by TCRdb is unverifiable without DNA. The CDR3 sequence is 16 residues long. The CDR3 region is CASGLWAGGVNTEAFF.

The chain joins TRBV2 to TRBJ2-7; lacking DNA, the TRBD1 call made by TCRdb goes unchecked. Germline V gives CDR1 SNHLY, CDR2 FYNNEI. This CDR3 is 15 amino acids long. Here the CDR3 reads CASSDMWGDSYEQYF.

The chain joins TRBV12-3 or TRBV12-4 to TRBJ2-7; there is no DNA to check the TCRdb D call of TRBD2. The CDR3 is 13 amino acids. CDR3 in amino acids: CASSPLQMYEQYF.